This entry concerns a single T cell receptor (beta chain). Authors' processing steps: The assay estimated nucleated cells by amplifying reference gene primers. Produced via immunoSEQ multiplex PCR; TCRdb's table is partial and in-frame only. For V, J and clone size, that table is used; D and trimming come from the DNA. The sample has 50,000 or so clones, more than 75% seen once. CDR1 and CDR2 from the germline V gene are SNHLY and FYNNEI. The CDR3 is 13 amino acids. V was trimmed by 8 bases and J by 2 bases, leaving 12 bases between them. The data originate from a study of blood T cell repertoires in COVID-19. Background on the study: From T cells, B-cell-depleted T cells, or PBMCs came the material, which was cDNA or gDNA.

Source material: peripheral blood. V usage is TRBV2 and J usage is TRBJ1-2; no clear D gene. This receptor was obtained from a man aged 65 to 85 with acute or convalescent COVID-19. Here the CDR3 DNA reads TGTGCCAGCTCCCAGAGGGTAAACTATGGCTACACCTTC. Translated, it gives CASSQRVNYGYTF.